The clone carrying this T cell receptor (beta chain) was observed once. The J segment lost 2 bases and the V segment lost 2 bases, leaving 2 bases of the junction unmatched. The CDR3 sequence is 15 residues long. From germline, CDR1 is SGDLS and CDR2 YYNGEE. These data come from a study of blood T cell repertoires in COVID-19. Study details: The United States, Italy and Spain were the sources of the acute and convalescent COVID-19 samples.

Per the study methods: Researchers report that nucleated cell counts were estimated from reference gene primer amplification. Sequenced by immunoSEQ multiplex PCR; TCRdb stores in-frame clones only, minus some. V, J and clone size are taken as reported in that table, and D and trimming were inferred from the DNA itself. The sample includes approximately 52,000 clones, over 75% seen only once; the top ten take roughly 15%. The receptor was isolated from a human donor with active COVID-19. The donor label of this sample is uncertain. V usage is TRBV9 and J usage is TRBJ2-3, with 10 bases lining up with TRBD2. Sample: peripheral blood. The CDR3: CASSVSGGVTDTQYF. The DNA for the CDR3 is TGTGCCAGCAGCGTGAGCGGGGGGGTCACAGATACGCAGTATTTT.